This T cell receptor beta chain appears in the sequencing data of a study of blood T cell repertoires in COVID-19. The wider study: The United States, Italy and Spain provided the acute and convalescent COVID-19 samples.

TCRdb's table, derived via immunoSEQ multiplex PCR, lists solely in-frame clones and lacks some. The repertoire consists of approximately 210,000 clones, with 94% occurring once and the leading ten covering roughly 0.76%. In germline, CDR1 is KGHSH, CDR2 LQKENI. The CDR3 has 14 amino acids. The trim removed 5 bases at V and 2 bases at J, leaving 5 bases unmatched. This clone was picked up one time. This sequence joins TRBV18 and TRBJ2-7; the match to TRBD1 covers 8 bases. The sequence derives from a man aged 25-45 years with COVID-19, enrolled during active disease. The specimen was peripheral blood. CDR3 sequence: CASSAIRGPYEQYF. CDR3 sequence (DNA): TGTGCCAGCTCAGCCATCAGGGGGCCCTACGAGCAGTACTTC.